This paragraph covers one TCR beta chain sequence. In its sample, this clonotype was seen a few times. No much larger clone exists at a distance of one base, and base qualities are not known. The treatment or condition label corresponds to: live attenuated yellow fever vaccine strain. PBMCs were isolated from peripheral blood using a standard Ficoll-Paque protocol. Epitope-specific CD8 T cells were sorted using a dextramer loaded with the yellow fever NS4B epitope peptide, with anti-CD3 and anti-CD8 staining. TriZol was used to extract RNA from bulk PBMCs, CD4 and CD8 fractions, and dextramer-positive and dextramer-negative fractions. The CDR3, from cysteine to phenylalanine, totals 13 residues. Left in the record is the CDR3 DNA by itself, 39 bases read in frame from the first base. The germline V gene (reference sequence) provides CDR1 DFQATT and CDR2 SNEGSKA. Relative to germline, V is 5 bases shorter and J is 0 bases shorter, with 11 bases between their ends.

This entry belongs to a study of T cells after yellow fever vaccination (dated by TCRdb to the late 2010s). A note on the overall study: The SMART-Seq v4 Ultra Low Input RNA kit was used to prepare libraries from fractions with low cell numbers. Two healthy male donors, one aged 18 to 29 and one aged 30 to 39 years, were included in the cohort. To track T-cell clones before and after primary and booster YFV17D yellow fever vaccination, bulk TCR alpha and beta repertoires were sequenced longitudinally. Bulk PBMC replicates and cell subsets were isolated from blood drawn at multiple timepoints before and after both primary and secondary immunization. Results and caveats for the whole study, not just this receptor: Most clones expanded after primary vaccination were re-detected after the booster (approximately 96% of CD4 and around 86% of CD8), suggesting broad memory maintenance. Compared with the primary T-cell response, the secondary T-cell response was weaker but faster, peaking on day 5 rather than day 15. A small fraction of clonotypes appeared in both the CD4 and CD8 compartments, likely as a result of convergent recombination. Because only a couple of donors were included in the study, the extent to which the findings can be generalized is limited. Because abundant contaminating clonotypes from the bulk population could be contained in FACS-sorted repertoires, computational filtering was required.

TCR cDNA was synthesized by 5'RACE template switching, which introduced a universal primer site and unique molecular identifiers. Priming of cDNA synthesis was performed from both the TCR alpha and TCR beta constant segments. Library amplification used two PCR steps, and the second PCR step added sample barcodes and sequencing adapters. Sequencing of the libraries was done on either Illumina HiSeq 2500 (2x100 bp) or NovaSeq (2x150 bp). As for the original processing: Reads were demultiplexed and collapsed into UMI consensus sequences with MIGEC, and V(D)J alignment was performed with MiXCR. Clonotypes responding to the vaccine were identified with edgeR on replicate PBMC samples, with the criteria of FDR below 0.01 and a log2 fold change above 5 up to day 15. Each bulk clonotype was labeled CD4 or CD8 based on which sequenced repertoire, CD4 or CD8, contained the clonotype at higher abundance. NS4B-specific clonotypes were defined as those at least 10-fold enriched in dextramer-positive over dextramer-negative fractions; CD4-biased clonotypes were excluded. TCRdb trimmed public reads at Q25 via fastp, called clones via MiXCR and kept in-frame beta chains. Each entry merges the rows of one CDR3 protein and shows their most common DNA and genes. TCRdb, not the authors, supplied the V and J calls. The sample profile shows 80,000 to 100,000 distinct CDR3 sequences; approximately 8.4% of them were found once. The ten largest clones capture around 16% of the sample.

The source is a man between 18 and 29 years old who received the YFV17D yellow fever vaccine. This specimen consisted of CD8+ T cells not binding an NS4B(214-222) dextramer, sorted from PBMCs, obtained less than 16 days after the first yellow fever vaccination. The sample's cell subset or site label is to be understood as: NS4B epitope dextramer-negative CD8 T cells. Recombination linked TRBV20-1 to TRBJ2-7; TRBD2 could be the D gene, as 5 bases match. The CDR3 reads CSARTRGSYEQYF. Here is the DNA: TGCAGTGCTCGTACCCGGGGCTCCTACGAGCAGTACTTC.